This TCR beta chain was retrieved from a study of CXCR3-negative and CXCR3-positive naive CD8 T cells (dated by TCRdb to between 2018 and 2021). Looking at the study overall: Some 130 million TRB reads were obtained in total, roughly 1.5 +/- 0.3 million reads per library. The diversity and physicochemical repertoire analyses included 11 donors pooled from two independent experiments. For the TRBV-TRBJ cluster analysis, the naive subsets came from roughly 5 donors, while the memory cells came from 3 donors. The investigation overall reported the following: Because CXCR3 expression was partially decreased after cryopreservation, freshly isolated PBMCs were used for most assays. Naive CXCR3-negative and CXCR3-positive cells from the same donor showed similar TRBV-TRBJ usage, whereas memory cells showed distinct patterns. Surface CD5, linked to self-reactivity in mice, was comparable between naive subsets; TCR interaction strength was therefore also inferred from TRB CDR3 physicochemical properties. Both naive subsets had comparably high repertoire diversity, while memory CD8+ T cells had much lower repertoire diversity.

Including cysteine and phenylalanine, the CDR3 has 13 amino acids. DNA was not recorded. The germline V gene supplies CDR1 MDHEN and CDR2 SYDVKM. About this clonotype itself: Which antigen it targets is not known.

Instrument used: NextSeq 550. The Human TCR Profiling Kit (MiLaboratory) was used to prepare UMI-labeled 5' RACE TRB cDNA libraries. cDNA synthesis used the entire amount of extracted RNA, and PCR amplification then used the entire amount of cDNA produced. Libraries were prepared in parallel using an identical number of PCR cycles. From the authors' description of their analysis: About 49,000 +/- 11,000 unique UMI-labeled TRB cDNA molecules per library were extracted with MIGEC and MiXCR, with at least two reads per UMI required. On average, each library contained approximately 40,000 +/- 10,000 functional in-frame TRB CDR3 nucleotide clonotypes without stop codons. After downsampling to 5000 UMI-labeled TRB molecules per sample, diversity metrics such as normalized Shannon-Wiener and Chao1 were calculated in VDJtools. VDJtools was used to calculate clonotype-size-weighted physicochemical properties of the central five CDR3 residues, namely interaction energy, strength, volume and Kidera factor 4. The reads underwent TCRdb reprocessing, giving one record for each CDR3 protein sequence and no DNA. It is TCRdb's table, rather than the study itself, that gives the V and J calls and clone size. The sample's table lists a count of 45,000 to 55,000 distinct CDR3 sequences. The top ten clonotypes cover approximately 15% of the sample.

For each CD8+ T cell subset, flow sorting was done in triplicate, and a few hundred thousand cells per subset went directly into RLT lysis buffer. Peripheral blood mononuclear cells were isolated from buffy coats using standard density gradient centrifugation. Total RNA was extracted from sorted cells using an RNeasy Mini Kit. This TCR came from a human donor in good health. Some clones in this sample may be carry-over from other donors' samples. The sequenced sample was memory CD8+ T cells from blood. Per the publication, the cell subset or site label means: conventional CD8+ memory T cells (TMEM), sorted as controls. The chain joins TRBV28 to TRBJ2-7; the D call of TRBD1 rests on TCRdb alone, since no DNA is present to check it. The CDR3 amino acid sequence is: CASSRDNSYEQYF.